One and the same sample provided the 2 T cell receptor beta chains below, sequenced in a study of CD8 T cells in ankylosing spondylitis. Overall study results and limits: Typical of ankylosing spondylitis blood, it appeared, was a TCR beta motif of under 10 highly homologous variants.

Their recognized antigens are unknown. MiXCR was run by TCRdb on the 5' RACE reads, yielding one entry per CDR3 protein. The sample lists about 330,000 distinct CDR3 sequences, 6.5% to 10% seen once, with roughly 14% in the top ten. The sequencing input was blood, either unsorted or a sorted T cell fraction (not recorded which). These receptors were obtained from a male donor with ankylosing spondylitis.

The CDR3 nucleotides are TGTGCCATCAGTGAGTCGTCCCCGGGGGAGGGTGACACAGATACGCAGTATTTT. It codes for CAISESSPGEGDTDTQYF. The rearrangement links TRBV10-3 to TRBJ2-3, with 7 positions matching TRBD2. With V trimmed by 0 bases and J by 2 bases, 11 bases remained unmatched. This CDR3 region has 18 residues. The germline V gene encodes CDR1 ENHRY and CDR2 SYGVKD.

As regards this clonotype: The conserved phenylalanine or tryptophan is not found at the CDR3 terminus, so this likely reflects a read error. The chain has TRBV20-1 and TRBJ2-1; no firm D call. The germline CDR1 and CDR2 sequences are DFQATT and SNEGSKA (reference sequence). This CDR3 is built from 10 residues. V lost 1 base and J 10 bases, leaving 5 bases between the germline ends. The CDR3 here is CSARAREQFI. In DNA, the CDR3 is TGCAGTGCTAGAGCGAGGGAGCAGTTCATC.